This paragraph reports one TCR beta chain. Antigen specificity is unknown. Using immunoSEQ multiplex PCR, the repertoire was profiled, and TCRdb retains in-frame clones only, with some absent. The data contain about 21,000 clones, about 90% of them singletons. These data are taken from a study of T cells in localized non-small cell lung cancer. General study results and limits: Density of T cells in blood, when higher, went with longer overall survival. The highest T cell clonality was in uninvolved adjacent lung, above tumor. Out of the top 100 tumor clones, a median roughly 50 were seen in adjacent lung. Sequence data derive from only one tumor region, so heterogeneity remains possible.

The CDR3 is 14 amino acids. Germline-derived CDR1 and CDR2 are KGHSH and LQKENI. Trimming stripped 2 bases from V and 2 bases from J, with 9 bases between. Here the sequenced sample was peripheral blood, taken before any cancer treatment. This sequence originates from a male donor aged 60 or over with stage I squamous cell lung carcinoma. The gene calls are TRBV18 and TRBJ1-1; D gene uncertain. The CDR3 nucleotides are TGTGCCAGCTCACCAGGACTGATTAACACTGAAGCTTTCTTT. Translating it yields CASSPGLINTEAFF.